This TCR beta chain is from a study of blood T cell repertoires in COVID-19. Assay used: immunoSEQ multiplex PCR; TCRdb lists only in-frame clones, some missing. The sample yields tens of thousands of clones, 65% to 85% seen once. Material for sequencing was peripheral blood. This TCR derives from a man aged 65-85 years with acute or convalescent COVID-19.

The CDR3 DNA is TGTGCCAGCAGCTTGATAGCGGGGCCGGATACGCAGTATTTT. Translated: CASSLIAGPDTQYF. The V gene is TRBV7-9, the J gene TRBJ2-3; 8 bases fit TRBD2. Germline lookup yields CDR1 SEHNR and CDR2 FQNEAQ (reference sequence). The V segment lost 3 bases and the J segment 6 bases; nucleotides outside the gene matches: 5. CDR3 length equals 14 residues. Filled out from reference TRBV7-9 and TRBJ2-3, the complete variable domain reads DTGVSQNPRHKITKRGQNVTFRCDPISEHNRLYWYRQTLGQGPEFLTYFQNEAQLEKSRLLSDRFSAERPKGSFSTLEIQRTEQGDSAMYLCASSLIAGPDTQYFGPGTRLTVL.